This T cell receptor (beta chain) is from a study of T cell responses to AZD1222 COVID-19 vaccine. This CDR3 region has 14 residues. Germline CDR1 reads SGHRS; CDR2 reads YFSETQ. V lost 4 bases and J 0 bases, leaving 10 bases between the germline ends. Libraries were prepared by immunoSEQ multiplex PCR; TCRdb keeps only in-frame clonotypes and omits some of them. The sample lists some 66,000 clones; 80% to 90% were seen once. The TCR sequence derives from an adult who received the AZD1222 COVID-19 vaccine. The genes are TRBV5-1 and TRBJ2-5; TRBD1 is a possible D gene (6 bases). The source material was peripheral blood, sampled 28 days after the second AZD1222 dose. The CDR3 reads CASSVGTHQETQYF. CDR3 DNA: TGCGCCAGCAGCGTCGGGACACACCAAGAGACCCAGTACTTC.